This section outlines one T cell receptor (beta chain) sequence together with its context. The antigen is undetermined. The data were taken from a study of T cell responses to AZD1222 COVID-19 vaccine. Broader study findings: Of spike-specific TCRs, nearly half reportedly target regions left unmutated in variants.

Libraries were prepared by immunoSEQ multiplex PCR; TCRdb keeps only in-frame clonotypes and omits some of them. The sample yields tens of thousands of clones, 65% to 85% seen once. This CDR3 contains 15 residues. Trimming at V came to 5 bases and at J to 0 bases, leaving 3 bases not matched to a gene. Germline V lookup: CDR1 SNHLY, CDR2 FYNNEI. The TCR originated in an adult in good health. The input for sequencing was peripheral blood, taken on day 0 of MenACWY control vaccination. J is TRBJ2-2 and V is TRBV2; 7 bases fit TRBD1. Here the CDR3 DNA reads TGTGCCAGCAGTAGCACAGGGGCGAACACCGGGGAGCTGTTTTTT. As protein: CASSSTGANTGELFF.